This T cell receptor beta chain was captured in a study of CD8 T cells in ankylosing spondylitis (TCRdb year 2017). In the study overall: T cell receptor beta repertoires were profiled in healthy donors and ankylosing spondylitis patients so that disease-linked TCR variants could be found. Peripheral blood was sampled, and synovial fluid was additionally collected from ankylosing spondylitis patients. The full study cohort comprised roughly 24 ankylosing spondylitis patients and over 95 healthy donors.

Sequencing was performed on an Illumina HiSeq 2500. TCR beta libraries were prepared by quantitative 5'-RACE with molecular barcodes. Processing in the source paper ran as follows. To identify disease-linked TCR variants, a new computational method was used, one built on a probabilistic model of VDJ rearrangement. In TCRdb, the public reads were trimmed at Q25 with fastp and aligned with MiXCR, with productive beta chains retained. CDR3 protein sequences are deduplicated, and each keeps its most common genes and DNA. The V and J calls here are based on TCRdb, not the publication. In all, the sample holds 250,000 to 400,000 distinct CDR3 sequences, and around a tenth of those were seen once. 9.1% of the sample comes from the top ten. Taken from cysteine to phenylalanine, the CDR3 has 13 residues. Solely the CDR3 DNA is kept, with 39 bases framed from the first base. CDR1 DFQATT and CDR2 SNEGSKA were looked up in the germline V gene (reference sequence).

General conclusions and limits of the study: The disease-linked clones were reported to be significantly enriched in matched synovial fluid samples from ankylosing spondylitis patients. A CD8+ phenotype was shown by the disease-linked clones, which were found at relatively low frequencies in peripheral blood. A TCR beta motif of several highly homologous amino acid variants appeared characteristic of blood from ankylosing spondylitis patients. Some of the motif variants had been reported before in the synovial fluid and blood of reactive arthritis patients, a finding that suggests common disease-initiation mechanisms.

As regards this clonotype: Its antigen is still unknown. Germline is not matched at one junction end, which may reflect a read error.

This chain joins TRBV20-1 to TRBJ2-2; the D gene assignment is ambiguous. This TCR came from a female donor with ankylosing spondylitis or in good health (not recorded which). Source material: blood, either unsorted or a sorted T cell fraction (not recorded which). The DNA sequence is TGCGGTGCTAGAGAAATTTTAACCGGGGAGCTGTTTTTT. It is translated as CGAREILTGELFF.